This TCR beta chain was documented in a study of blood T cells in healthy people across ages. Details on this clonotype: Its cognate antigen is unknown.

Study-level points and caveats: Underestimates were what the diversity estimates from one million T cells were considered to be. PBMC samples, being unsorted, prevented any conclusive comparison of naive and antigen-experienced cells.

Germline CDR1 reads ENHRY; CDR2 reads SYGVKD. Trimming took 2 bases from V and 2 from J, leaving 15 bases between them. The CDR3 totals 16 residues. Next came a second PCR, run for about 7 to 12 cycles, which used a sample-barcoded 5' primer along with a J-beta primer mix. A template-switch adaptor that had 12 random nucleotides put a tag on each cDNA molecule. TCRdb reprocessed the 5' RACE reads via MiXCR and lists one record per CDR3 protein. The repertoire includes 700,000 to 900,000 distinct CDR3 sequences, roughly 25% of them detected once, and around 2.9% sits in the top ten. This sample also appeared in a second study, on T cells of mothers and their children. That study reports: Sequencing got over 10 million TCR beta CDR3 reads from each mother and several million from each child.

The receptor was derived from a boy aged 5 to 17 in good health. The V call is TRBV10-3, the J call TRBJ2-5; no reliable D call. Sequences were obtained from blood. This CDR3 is CAISEGGPTLQETQYF. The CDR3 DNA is TGTGCCATCAGTGAGGGTGGGCCTACCCTACAAGAGACCCAGTACTTC.